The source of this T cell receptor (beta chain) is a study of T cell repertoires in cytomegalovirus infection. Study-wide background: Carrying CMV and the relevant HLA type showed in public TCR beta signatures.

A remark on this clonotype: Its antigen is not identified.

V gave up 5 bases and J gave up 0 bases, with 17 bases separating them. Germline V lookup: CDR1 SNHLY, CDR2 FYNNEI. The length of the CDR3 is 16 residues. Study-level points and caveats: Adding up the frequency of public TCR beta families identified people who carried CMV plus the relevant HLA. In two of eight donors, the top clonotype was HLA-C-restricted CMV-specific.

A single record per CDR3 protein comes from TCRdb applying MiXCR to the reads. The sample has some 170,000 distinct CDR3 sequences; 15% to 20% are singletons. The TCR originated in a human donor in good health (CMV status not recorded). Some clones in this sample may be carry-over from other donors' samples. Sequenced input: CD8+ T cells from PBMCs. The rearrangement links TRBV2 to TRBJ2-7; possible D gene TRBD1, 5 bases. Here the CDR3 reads CASSIGTGKSSYEQYF. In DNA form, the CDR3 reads TGTGCCAGCAGTATCGGAACAGGAAAGAGCTCCTACGAGCAGTACTTC.